This T cell receptor (beta chain) was found in a study of shared clonotypes between healthy human individuals (dated by TCRdb to 2018 to 2021). At the level of the whole study: A couple of women and a few men aged 18 to 49 years were included in the cohort. For each donor, CD4 naive and CD4 memory were each run on three plates, CD8 naive on two plates, and CD8 memory on one plate. The study deeply sequenced blood TCR repertoires of several healthy adults to estimate repertoire size and the extent of clonotype sharing between individuals. Libraries were prepared and TCR repertoires were sequenced by different laboratories using diverse techniques, in order to increase sequencing depth and limit assay-specific biases. Between about 0.9 and 10 billion PBMCs per donor were obtained by leukapheresis. General conclusions and limits of the study: Incomplete sequencing was indicated by rarefaction of sorted-subset datasets, despite the large sequencing depth. Naive subsets generally had larger estimated clonotype richness than memory subsets did. Compared with non-shared clonotypes, the clonotypes found in all four sorted-subset donors had higher generation probabilities. Pairwise subsampling led to the expectation that sequencing depth would affect the degree of clonotype sharing among donors. When several donors were compared, the shared fraction of clonotypes was about 5% for naive CD4, over 3% for naive CD8, 2.3% for memory CD4, and around 0.37% for memory CD8. Sampling was limited to blood, and TCR repertoires in tissue likely differ from TCR repertoires in blood. Because the study included only a small number of donors, the genetic and exposure-history diversity represented was limited.

Using the deep immunoSEQ assay, multiplex PCR amplified TCR CDR3 regions from genomic DNA. For each cell subset, the extracted genomic DNA was distributed evenly across all wells of several immunoSEQ 96-well plates, and each plate served as one replicate. For sorted subsets, roughly 200 ng of genomic DNA, equivalent to some 30,000 T cell genomes, went into each replicate PCR. Purified libraries were measured with a Qubit 3.0 fluorometer, size-checked on a Bioanalyzer 2100, and measured again with the KAPA Library Quantification kit. Every immunoSEQ 96-well plate was sequenced on a separate single-read 150-cycle Illumina NextSeq 550 flow cell. The authors' analysis ran thus. The immunoSEQ output contained only junctional sequences without quality scores, so filtering could not match that applied to full-length reads. To assign V/J genes and CDR3, sequences were annotated using PyIR, a Python wrapper for IgBLAST v1.9, with IMGT germline references. Reads were filtered out if the reads had weak V/J assignments (E-value above 1e-6), no CDR3, stop codons, out-of-frame junctions, or ambiguous translated residues. A V3J clonotype was defined by an identical inferred V gene, J gene, and CDR3 amino acid sequence. To compute the percentage overlap between repertoires, the number of shared unique clonotypes was divided by the size of the smaller repertoire. Three approaches were used to assess repertoire richness: RTK rarefaction, the Chao1 estimator, and Recon v2.1 estimates of unobserved clonotypes. Generation probabilities for all TCRbeta clonotypes obtained by the gDNA method from a handful of donors were computed using OLGA. TCRdb carries this immuneACCESS record with in-frame sequences only. Its versions omit some clonotypes, under half of them owing to an unresolved V gene in the studies checked, with the rest unexplained. That table gives V, J and clone size, and the DNA gave D and trimming. This sample gives a few million clones in total; roughly 93% of them show up just once. The ten largest clones capture around 0.4% of the sample.

CDR1 and CDR2 were assigned from the germline V gene as SGHRS and YFSETQ. The CDR3 contains 15 residues, cysteine and phenylalanine counted. Only the CDR3 part of the read is kept: 45 bases, read in frame from the first base. The germline ends are 14 bases apart after V is trimmed by 4 bases and J by 1 base. The donors were healthy, HIV-negative adults who had no recently reported acute infections or vaccinations. Every donor was a Caucasian adult residing in Nashville, Tennessee, USA. CD4+ T cells were enriched by magnetic negative selection, after which naive cells were positively selected on CD45RA and the negative fraction was taken as the memory subset. Blood was obtained by leukapheresis, after which PBMCs were separated by Ficoll-Histopaque density gradient centrifugation and cryopreserved in liquid nitrogen vapor phase. Purity and quantity of every magnetically sorted T cell population were checked by analytical flow cytometry. Genomic DNA was isolated from every sorted fraction and measured by UV absorbance on a Nanodrop 2000c.

On this clone: No cognate antigen has been identified for it. Nothing much larger sits one base from this clone, and base qualities are not available.

The rearranged segments are TRBV5-1 and TRBJ2-5; 6 matching bases give a weak D call of TRBD2. Material for sequencing was naive CD4+ T cells from PBMCs. In the paper's terms, the cell subset or site label means: CD45RA+ positively selected. This receptor was identified in a man between 18 and 35 years old in good health. Some clones in this sample may be carry-over from other donors' samples. CDR3 region: CASSPGGSVQETQYF. The bases are TGCGCCAGCAGCCCCGGGGGTAGCGTCCAAGAGACCCAGTACTTC.